A single sample is the source of the 6 T cell receptor beta chains below, sequenced in a study of T cells in Graves' hyperthyroidism and ophthalmopathy. Amplified regions were TCR beta CDR3 sequences from RNA transcripts. HTBI primers were the set used in a first-round RT-PCR of the TCR CDR3. TCRdb ran MiXCR on the multiplex PCR reads and lists one entry per CDR3 protein. The sample lists some 600,000 distinct CDR3 sequences, around 13% occurring once. Sequencing was performed on blood. The receptors derive from a woman aged 30 to 39 with Graves' hyperthyroidism that later progressed to Graves' ophthalmopathy.

As for this clonotype: One base away lies a much larger clone, so this may be a sequencing read error. V is TRBV6-2 or TRBV6-3 and J is TRBJ1-4, with a possible D match to TRBD1 (5 bases). Germline CDR1 and CDR2: MNHEY and SVGEGT. The CDR3 consists of 13 residues. CDR3 DNA: TGTGCCAGCACCTGGGGGAGTGGTGAAAAACTGCTTTTT. This encodes CASTWGSGEKLLF.

This clonotype showed up just a few times. V gene TRBV20-1 combines with J gene TRBJ2-5; D might be TRBD2 (5 bases). Trimming stripped 6 bases from V and 0 bases from J, with 23 bases between. This CDR3 spans 17 amino acids. Germline V lookup: CDR1 DFQATT, CDR2 SNEGSKA (reference sequence). CDR3 nucleotide sequence: TGCAGTGCCCTCAACACGAGGGCAGTCGCGTACCAAGAGACCCAGTACTTC. Translation: CSALNTRAVAYQETQYF.

This clonotype occurred a few times. The chain is built from TRBV11-2 and TRBJ2-1, with TRBD2 matching 8 bases. V shed 3 bases, J shed 1 base, and the junction held 11 bases outside the gene matches. The CDR3 runs 18 residues. From germline, CDR1 is SGHAT and CDR2 FQNNGV. The CDR3 reads CASSLAVASGLSYNEQFF. CDR3 in DNA: TGTGCCAGCAGCTTGGCCGTGGCTAGCGGGCTTTCCTACAATGAGCAGTTCTTC.

This clonotype was detected only a few times. The chain has TRBV13 and TRBJ2-4; 8 positions agree with TRBD2. V lost 2 bases, J lost 0 bases, and 9 bases stayed unmatched. The CDR3 runs 18 residues. Per germline, CDR1 PRHDT and CDR2 FYEKMQ (reference sequence). CDR3 sequence (DNA): TGTGCCAGCAGCTTAATTTCTTGGGCGGGAGGAGCCAAAAACATTCAGTACTTC. This sequence encodes CASSLISWAGGAKNIQYF.

The chain links TRBV6-1 to TRBJ1-1; D is undetermined. The CDR3 consists of 14 residues. Looked up from germline, CDR1 is MNHNS and CDR2 is SASEGT. V was pared by 7 bases and J by 1 base, with 13 bases between. The chain's CDR3 is CASTQSEKNTEAFF. In DNA form, the CDR3 reads TGTGCCAGCACACAGAGCGAGAAGAACACTGAAGCTTTCTTT.

On this clonotype itself: The final CDR3 position lacks the conserved phenylalanine or tryptophan, pointing to a likely read error. The chain links TRBV19 to TRBJ2-1, with D perhaps matching TRBD2 (5 bases). Trimming shortened V by 3 bases and J by 2 bases, and 14 bases separated the two germline ends. The CDR3 loop spans 16 amino acids. Germline assignment: CDR1 LNHDA and CDR2 SQIVND (reference sequence). The CDR3 is CASSITSGMAYNEQFL. Written as DNA, the CDR3 is TGTGCCAGTAGTATTACCTCCGGGATGGCCTACAATGAGCAGTTCCTC.